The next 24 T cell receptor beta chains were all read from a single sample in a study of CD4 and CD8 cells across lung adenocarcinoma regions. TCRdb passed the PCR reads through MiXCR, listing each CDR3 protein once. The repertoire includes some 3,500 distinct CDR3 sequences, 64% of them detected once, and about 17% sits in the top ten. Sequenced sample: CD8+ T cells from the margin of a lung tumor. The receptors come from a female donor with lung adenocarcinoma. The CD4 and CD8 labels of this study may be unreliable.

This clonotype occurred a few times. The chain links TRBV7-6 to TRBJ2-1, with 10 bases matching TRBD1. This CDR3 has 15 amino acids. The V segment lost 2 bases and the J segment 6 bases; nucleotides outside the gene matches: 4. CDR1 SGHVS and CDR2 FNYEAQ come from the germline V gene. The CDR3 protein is CASSLRDRGVNEQFF. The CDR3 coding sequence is TGTGCCAGCAGCTTACGGGACAGGGGAGTCAATGAGCAGTTCTTC. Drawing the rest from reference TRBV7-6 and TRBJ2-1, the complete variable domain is GAGVSQSPRYKVTKRGQDVALRCDPISGHVSLYWYRQALGQGPEFLTYFNYEAQQDKSGLPNDRFSAERPEGSISTLTIQRTEQRDSAMYRCASSLRDRGVNEQFFGPGTRLTVL.

CDR3 DNA sequence: TGTGCCAGCAGCAGGGGACAGTCAGTAGACGAGCAGTACTTC. This codes for CASSRGQSVDEQYF. V gene TRBV7-9 combines with J gene TRBJ2-5; 7 bases fit TRBD1. The DNA end is more similar to TRBJ2-7, so the J call may be wrong. The CDR3 has 14 amino acids. The germline V gene encodes CDR1 SEHNR and CDR2 FQNEAQ (reference sequence).

The CDR3 spells CASSEQGQGNEQFF. The CDR3 region has the DNA TGTGCCAGCAGTGAACAAGGACAGGGTAATGAGCAGTTCTTC. This chain connects TRBV6-1 to TRBJ2-1, with 8 bases that match TRBD1. The CDR3 loop spans 14 amino acids. The germline V gene has CDR1 MNHNS and CDR2 SASEGT. V shed 2 bases, J shed 7 bases, and the junction held 4 bases outside the gene matches.

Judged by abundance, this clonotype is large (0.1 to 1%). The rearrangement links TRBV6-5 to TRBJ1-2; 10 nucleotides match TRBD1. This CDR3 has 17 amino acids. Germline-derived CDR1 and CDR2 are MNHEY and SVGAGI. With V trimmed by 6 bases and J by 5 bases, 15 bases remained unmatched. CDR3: CASRLGTTGQGRYGYTF. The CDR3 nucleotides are TGTGCCAGCAGACTGGGTACGACGGGACAGGGGCGATATGGCTACACCTTC.

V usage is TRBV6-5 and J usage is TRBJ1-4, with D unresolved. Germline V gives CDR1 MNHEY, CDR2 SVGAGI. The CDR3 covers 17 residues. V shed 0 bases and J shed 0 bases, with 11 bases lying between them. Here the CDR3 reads CASSYSFTMTTNEKLFF. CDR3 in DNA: TGTGCCAGCAGTTACTCGTTTACGATGACAACTAATGAAAAACTGTTTTTT.

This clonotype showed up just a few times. The DNA for the CDR3 is TGTGCCAGCAGTGGACTAGCGGGAGGCTTTACCGGGGAGCTGTTTTTT. Protein: CASSGLAGGFTGELFF. The chain joins TRBV6-1 to TRBJ2-2; 13 bases align to TRBD2. This CDR3 is 16 amino acids long. Per the germline V gene, CDR1 is MNHNS and CDR2 is SASEGT. V shed 4 bases and J 5 bases; nucleotides not matched to a gene: 4.

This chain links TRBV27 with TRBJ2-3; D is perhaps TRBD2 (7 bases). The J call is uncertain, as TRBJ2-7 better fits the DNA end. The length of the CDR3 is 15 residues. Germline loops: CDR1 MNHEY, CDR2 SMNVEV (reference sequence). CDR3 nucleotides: TGTGCCAGGGGTTTAGGGGGGGCGGGCAAAGAGACGCAGTACTTC. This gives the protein CARGLGGAGKETQYF.

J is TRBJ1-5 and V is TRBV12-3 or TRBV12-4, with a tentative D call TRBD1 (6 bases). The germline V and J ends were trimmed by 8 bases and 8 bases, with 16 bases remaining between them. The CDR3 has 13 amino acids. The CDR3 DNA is TGTGCCAGCTCTCAGGGGAGAAGTAAGCCCCAGCATTTT. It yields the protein CASSQGRSKPQHF.

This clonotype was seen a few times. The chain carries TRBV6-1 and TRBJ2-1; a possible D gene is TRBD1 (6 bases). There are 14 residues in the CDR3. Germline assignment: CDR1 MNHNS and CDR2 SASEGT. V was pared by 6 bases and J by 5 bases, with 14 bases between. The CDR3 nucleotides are TGTGCCAGCAGCCGGTTAGGGGGAGACAATGAGCAGTTCTTC. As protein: CASSRLGGDNEQFF.

Here the CDR3 reads CASKEGTNTGELFF. The CDR3 DNA is TGTGCCAGCAAGGAAGGGACGAACACCGGGGAGCTGTTTTTT. The chain links TRBV6-1 to TRBJ2-2, with D uncertain. CDR1 is MNHNS, CDR2 SASEGT, per germline. The CDR3 loop spans 14 amino acids. V shed 7 bases and J shed 0 bases, with 9 bases lying between them.

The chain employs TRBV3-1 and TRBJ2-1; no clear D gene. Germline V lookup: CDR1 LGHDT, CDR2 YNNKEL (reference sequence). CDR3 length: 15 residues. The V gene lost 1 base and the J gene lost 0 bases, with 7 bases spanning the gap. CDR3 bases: TGTGCCAGCAGCCAAGGTTTGCCCTCCTACAATGAGCAGTTCTTC. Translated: CASSQGLPSYNEQFF.

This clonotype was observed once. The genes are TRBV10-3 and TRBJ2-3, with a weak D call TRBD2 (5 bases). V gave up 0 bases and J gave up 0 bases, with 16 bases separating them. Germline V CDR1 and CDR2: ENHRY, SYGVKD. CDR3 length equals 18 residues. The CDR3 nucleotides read TGTGCCATCAGTGAGTCTTCCGAAAGCGGAGCTAGCACAGATACGCAGTATTTT. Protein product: CAISESSESGASTDTQYF.

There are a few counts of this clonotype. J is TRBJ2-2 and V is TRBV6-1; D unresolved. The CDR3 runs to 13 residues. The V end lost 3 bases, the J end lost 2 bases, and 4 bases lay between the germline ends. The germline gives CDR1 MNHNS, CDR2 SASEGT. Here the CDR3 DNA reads TGTGCCAGCAGTGACAGAAACACCGGGGAGCTGTTTTTT. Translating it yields CASSDRNTGELFF.

CDR3: CASSERGGASNQPQHF. The CDR3 region has the DNA TGTGCCAGCAGTGAACGGGGCGGGGCTAGCAATCAGCCCCAGCATTTT. The chain carries TRBV6-1 and TRBJ1-5; TRBD1 might be the D (5 bases). V was clipped by 2 bases and J by 0 bases, with 11 bases between them. CDR1 and CDR2 (germline): MNHNS, SASEGT. The CDR3 loop spans 16 amino acids.

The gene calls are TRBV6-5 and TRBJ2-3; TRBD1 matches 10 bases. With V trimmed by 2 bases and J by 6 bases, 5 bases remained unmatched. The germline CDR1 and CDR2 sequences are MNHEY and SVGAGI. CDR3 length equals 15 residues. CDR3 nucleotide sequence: TGTGCCAGCAGTTACACGGACAGGGGGTTGGATACGCAGTATTTT. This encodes CASSYTDRGLDTQYF.

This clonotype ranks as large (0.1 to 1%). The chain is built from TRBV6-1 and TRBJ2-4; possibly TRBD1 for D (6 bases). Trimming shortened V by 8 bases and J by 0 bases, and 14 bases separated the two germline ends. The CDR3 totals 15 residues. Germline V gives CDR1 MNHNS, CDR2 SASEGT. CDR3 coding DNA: TGTGCCAGCCAGACCGGGACATCAGCCAAAAACATTCAGTACTTC. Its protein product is CASQTGTSAKNIQYF.

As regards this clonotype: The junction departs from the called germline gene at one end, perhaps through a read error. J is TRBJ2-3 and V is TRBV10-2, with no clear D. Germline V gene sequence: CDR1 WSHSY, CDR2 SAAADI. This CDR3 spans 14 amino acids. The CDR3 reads CAGSAAVTPDTQYF. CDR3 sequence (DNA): TGCGCGGGCAGCGCGGCCGTCACCCCAGATACGCAGTATTTC.

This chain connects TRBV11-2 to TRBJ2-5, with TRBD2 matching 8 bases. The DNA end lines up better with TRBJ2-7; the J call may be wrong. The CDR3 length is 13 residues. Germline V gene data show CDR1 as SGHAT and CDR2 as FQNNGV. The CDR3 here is CASSLIGRDEQYF. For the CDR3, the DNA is TGTGCCAGCAGCTTAATCGGGAGGGACGAGCAGTACTTC.

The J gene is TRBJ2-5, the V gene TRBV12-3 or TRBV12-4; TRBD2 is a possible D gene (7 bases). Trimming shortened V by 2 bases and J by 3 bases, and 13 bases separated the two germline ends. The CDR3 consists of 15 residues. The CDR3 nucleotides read TGTGCCAGCAGTTTACCGGAGGGGGGGGAAGAGACCCAGTACTTC. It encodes CASSLPEGGEETQYF.

DNA of the CDR3: TGTGCCAGCAGCTTAGACAGGAACTCCTACGAGCAGTACTTC. Translating it yields CASSLDRNSYEQYF. The chain has TRBV7-2 and TRBJ2-1; possible D gene TRBD1, 5 bases. The DNA end favors TRBJ2-7, so the J call may be wrong. The CDR3 contains 14 residues. Germline loops: CDR1 SGHTA, CDR2 FQGNSA.

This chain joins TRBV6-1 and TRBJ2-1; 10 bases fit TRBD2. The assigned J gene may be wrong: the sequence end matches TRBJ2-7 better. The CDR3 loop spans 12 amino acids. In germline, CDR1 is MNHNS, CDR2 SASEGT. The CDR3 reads CASSSGGYEQYF. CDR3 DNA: TGTGCCAGTTCTAGCGGGGGCTACGAGCAGTACTTC.

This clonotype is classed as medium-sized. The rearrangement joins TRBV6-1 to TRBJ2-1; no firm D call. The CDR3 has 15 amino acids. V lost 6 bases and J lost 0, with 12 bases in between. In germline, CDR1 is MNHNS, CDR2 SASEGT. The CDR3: CASRVYVSSYNEQFF. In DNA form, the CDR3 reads TGTGCCAGCAGGGTATACGTTAGCTCCTACAATGAGCAGTTCTTC.

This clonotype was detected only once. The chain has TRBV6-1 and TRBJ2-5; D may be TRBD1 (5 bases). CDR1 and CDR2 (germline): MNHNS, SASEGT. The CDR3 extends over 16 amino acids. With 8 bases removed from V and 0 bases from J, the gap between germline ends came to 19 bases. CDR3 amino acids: CASWRRANRYQETQYF. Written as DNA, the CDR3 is TGTGCCAGCTGGCGCAGGGCAAACCGATACCAAGAGACCCAGTACTTC.

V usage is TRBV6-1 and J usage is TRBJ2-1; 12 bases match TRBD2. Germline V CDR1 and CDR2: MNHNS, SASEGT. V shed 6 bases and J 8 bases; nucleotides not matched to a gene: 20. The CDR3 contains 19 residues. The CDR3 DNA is TGTGCCAGCAGCCCCAAGGGGGGATACCTAGCGGGAGGGCCTCATGAGCAGTTCTTC. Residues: CASSPKGGYLAGGPHEQFF.